This TCR beta chain is drawn from a study of control samples from healthy donors and cancer patients. Repertoires were generated with immunoSEQ multiplex PCR, while TCRdb's copy carries only in-frame clones and drops some. Here the sample spans around 80,000 clones, around 87% being singletons. Germline values: CDR1 LNHNV, CDR2 YYDKDF (reference sequence). V was clipped by 8 bases and J by 6 bases; unmatched bases: 4. The CDR3 has 13 amino acids. This clonotype was obtained from a man aged 50-60 years in good health. Specimen: blood. The chain links TRBV15 to TRBJ1-5, with 10 bases fitting TRBD1. Here the CDR3 reads CATSRDRGQPQHF. In DNA, the CDR3 is TGTGCCACCTCCCGGGACAGGGGTCAGCCCCAGCATTTT.